Presented here are 21 T cell receptor beta chains from one specimen sequenced in a study of shared clonotypes between healthy human individuals. Profiled with immunoSEQ multiplex PCR; TCRdb holds only in-frame clones, not every one. The sample has around 700,000 clones, less than 80% seen once. The material sequenced was memory CD4+ T cells sorted from blood. Subset: CD45RA-negative fraction. These receptors were collected from a young woman in good health.

The chain recombines TRBV2 with TRBJ1-2; the D is unclear. CDR1 and CDR2 (germline): SNHLY, FYNNEI. Trimming shortened V by 4 bases and J by 7 bases, and 13 bases separated the two germline ends. The CDR3 is made up of 13 amino acids. CDR3 sequence (DNA): TGTGCCAGCAGTGTCGAGACACGGAGTGGCTACACCTTC. Amino acids: CASSVETRSGYTF.

The V and J genes are TRBV5-1 and TRBJ1-3, with a weak D call TRBD1 (5 bases). Germline V CDR1 and CDR2: SGHRS, YFSETQ. Trimming shortened V by 5 bases and J by 2 bases, and 8 bases separated the two germline ends. The CDR3 sequence is 13 residues long. The chain's CDR3 is CASREGPGNTIYF. The CDR3 DNA sequence: TGCGCCAGCAGGGAGGGGCCTGGAAACACCATATATTTT.

The chain employs TRBV2 and TRBJ2-4; D is undetermined. CDR1 is SNHLY and CDR2 is FYNNEI in the germline V gene. V lost 5 bases and J 5 bases, leaving 4 bases between the germline ends. The CDR3 runs 11 residues. The CDR3 region is CASSRENIQYF. CDR3 sequence (DNA): TGTGCCAGCAGTCGTGAAAACATTCAGTACTTC.

The rearrangement links TRBV14 to TRBJ2-2, with no clear D. Germline V lookup: CDR1 SGHDN, CDR2 FVKESK. This CDR3 region has 16 residues. V was shortened by 4 bases and J by 0 bases, with 12 bases between the two germline ends. CDR3 coding DNA: TGTGCCAGCAGCCCTCGTCTGTGGGCGAACACCGGGGAGCTGTTTTTT. It encodes CASSPRLWANTGELFF.

CDR3 region: CASSRGLAGAYEQYF. Written as DNA, the CDR3 is TGTGCCAGCAGCCGCGGACTAGCGGGAGCCTACGAGCAGTACTTC. The V and J genes are TRBV7-9 and TRBJ2-7; TRBD2 agrees at 13 bases. There are 15 residues in the CDR3. Germline V gene lookup returns CDR1 SEHNR and CDR2 FQNEAQ (reference sequence). The V and J ends lost 5 bases and 2 bases, in that order; junction bases with no gene match: 3.

This clone was observed a handful of times. For the CDR3, the DNA is TGCGCCAGCAGTCCCTTCTCCTACAATGAGCAGTTCTTC. This translates into CASSPFSYNEQFF. This chain uses TRBV10-2 with TRBJ2-1; D is ambiguous. V was trimmed by 5 bases and J by 0 bases, leaving 5 bases between them. CDR1 and CDR2 (germline): WSHSY, SAAADI. CDR3 length equals 13 residues.

The V call is TRBV11-2, the J call TRBJ2-1, with D perhaps matching TRBD2 (5 bases). The CDR3 extends over 15 amino acids. V gave up 1 base and J gave up 2 bases, with 9 bases separating them. The germline gives CDR1 SGHAT, CDR2 FQNNGV. The CDR3 sequence is CASSLVANPYNEQFF. The CDR3, as DNA: TGTGCCAGCAGCTTAGTAGCGAACCCCTACAATGAGCAGTTCTTC.

The chain uses TRBV2 and TRBJ2-7; D ambiguous. V was cut by 6 bases and J by 6 bases, with 9 bases left in between. Germline assignment: CDR1 SNHLY and CDR2 FYNNEI. This CDR3 is 11 amino acids long. The CDR3 DNA reads TGTGCCAGCAGAGGAGCGTTCGAGCAGTACTTC. Protein sequence: CASRGAFEQYF.

This clone was counted at least ten times. This chain uses TRBV29-1 with TRBJ1-2; 9 bases agree with TRBD1. Unmatched junction bases numbered 2, after V lost 7 bases and J lost 8 bases. The CDR3 has 10 amino acids. The germline V gene has CDR1 SQVTM and CDR2 ANQGSEA. CDR3 in amino acids: CSAGTGGYTF. CDR3 in DNA: TGCAGCGCTGGGACAGGGGGCTACACCTTC.

This clone was recorded a few times. The chain joins TRBV4-1 to TRBJ2-1; 8 bases align to TRBD1. Germline assignment: CDR1 MGHRA and CDR2 YSYEKL. Germline trimming cut 2 bases from V and 2 bases from J; bases unmatched to any gene: 11. The CDR3 contains 18 residues. The CDR3 DNA sequence: TGCGCCAGCAGCCAAAGGCCTGATGGCAGGGGGCCCTACAATGAGCAGTTCTTC. The encoded protein is CASSQRPDGRGPYNEQFF.

The rearrangement links TRBV5-3 to TRBJ2-5, with no clear D. TRBV5-3 belongs to the ORF category, with a function that is uncertain. This CDR3 is 17 amino acids long. V shed 4 bases and J shed 8 bases, with 27 bases lying between them. CDR3 protein: CARSPFELERIRVTQYF. CDR3 DNA: TGTGCCAGAAGCCCATTTGAGTTAGAACGCATTAGGGTAACCCAGTACTTC.

This sequence joins TRBV5-1 and TRBJ2-1, with 12 nucleotides matching TRBD2. Germline V lookup: CDR1 SGHRS, CDR2 YFSETQ. CDR3 length equals 16 residues. Trimming at V came to 4 bases and at J to 7 bases, leaving 9 bases not matched to a gene. The CDR3: CASSTILAGGVNEQFF. CDR3 DNA sequence: TGCGCCAGCAGCACTATCCTAGCGGGAGGGGTAAATGAGCAGTTCTTC.

J is TRBJ2-1 and V is TRBV5-1, with D unclear. CDR3 length equals 14 residues. V gave up 4 bases and J gave up 2 bases, with 10 bases separating them. Looked up from germline, CDR1 is SGHRS and CDR2 is YFSETQ. The CDR3, as DNA: TGCGCCAGCAGCCCAGACTCGGCCTACAATGAGCAGTTCTTC. Translated, it gives CASSPDSAYNEQFF.

This clone has only one observation. The chain links TRBV19 to TRBJ1-1; no definite D call. Germline CDR1 reads LNHDA; CDR2 reads SQIVND (reference sequence). Trimming stripped 3 bases from V and 6 bases from J, with 11 bases between. The CDR3 sequence is 13 residues long. Here the CDR3 DNA reads TGTGCCAGTAGTATCCAGGCCGGGGCTGAAGCTTTCTTT. This encodes CASSIQAGAEAFF. Filled out from reference TRBV19 and TRBJ1-1, the complete variable domain reads DGGITQSPKYLFRKEGQNVTLSCEQNLNHDAMYWYRQDPGQGLRLIYYSQIVNDFQKGDIAEGYSVSREKKESFPLTVTSAQKNPTAFYLCASSIQAGAEAFFGQGTRLTVV.

V and J are TRBV19 and TRBJ2-1; D possibly corresponds to TRBD2 (6 bases). This CDR3 region has 13 residues. V was cut by 9 bases and J by 9 bases, with 18 bases left in between. From germline, CDR1 is LNHDA and CDR2 SQIVND (reference sequence). The CDR3 nucleotides are TGTGCCAGCTCCGTTGTGGTGGAGGGTGAGCAGTTCTTC. Residues: CASSVVVEGEQFF.

V usage is TRBV5-1 and J usage is TRBJ1-2; the D gene is possibly TRBD1 (5 bases). The CDR3 sequence is 15 residues long. From germline, CDR1 is SGHRS and CDR2 YFSETQ. V lost 4 bases, J lost 5 bases, and 18 bases lay in between. This chain's CDR3 is CASSPNGQGAYGYTF. Written as DNA, the CDR3 is TGCGCCAGCAGCCCCAACGGCCAGGGAGCTTATGGCTACACCTTC.

This rearrangement joins TRBV27 to TRBJ2-7; D tentatively reads TRBD1 or TRBD2 (5 bases each). Deletions cut 2 bases from V and 3 bases from J, with 17 bases between. Germline V gives CDR1 MNHEY, CDR2 SMNVEV (reference sequence). CDR3 size: 16 residues. CDR3 residues: CASSLRDVKGSYEQYF. DNA of the CDR3: TGTGCCAGCAGTTTAAGGGACGTGAAGGGTAGCTACGAGCAGTACTTC.

This chain joins TRBV29-1 and TRBJ2-7; D may be TRBD2 (6 bases). Trimming removed 7 bases at V and 1 base at J, with 17 bases between. CDR1 and CDR2 from the germline V gene are SQVTM and ANQGSEA. This CDR3 spans 14 amino acids. DNA for the CDR3: TGCAGCGCCCGGGAGTCACAGCTTTCCTACGAGCAGTACTTC. Translating it yields CSARESQLSYEQYF.

The chain carries TRBV5-1 and TRBJ2-7; 7 bases fit TRBD1. V trimming: 4 bases; J trimming: 3 bases; junction bases outside the gene matches: 7. Germline V lookup: CDR1 SGHRS, CDR2 YFSETQ. This CDR3 has 14 amino acids. The CDR3 spells CASSDPGQNYEQYF. The CDR3, as DNA: TGCGCCAGCAGCGACCCGGGACAGAACTACGAGCAGTACTTC.

The chain recombines TRBV7-9 with TRBJ1-2; D is perhaps TRBD1 (6 bases). V lost 5 bases to trimming and J lost 3 bases, with 13 bases between them. Germline V gene data show CDR1 as SEHNR and CDR2 as FQNEAQ (reference sequence). The CDR3 totals 14 residues. The CDR3 sequence is CASSLNEGDYGYTF. The CDR3 DNA follows: TGTGCCAGCAGCCTAAACGAGGGGGACTATGGCTACACCTTC.

The table lists this clone with a count of one. The chain joins TRBV18 to TRBJ2-6; D gene ambiguous. V was pared by 0 bases and J by 0 bases, with 9 bases between. Germline V gene sequence: CDR1 KGHSH, CDR2 LQKENI. The CDR3 is 17 residues long. In DNA form, the CDR3 reads TGTGCCAGCTCACCACCAAAAGGCGACTCTGGGGCCAACGTCCTGACTTTC. It encodes CASSPPKGDSGANVLTF.